Listed here are 10 T cell receptor beta chains from one sample, sequenced in a study of post-analysis software for immune sequencing data (dated by TCRdb to 2014 to 2015). Libraries were built with PCR. Data came from an Illumina HiSeq 2500. Unique molecular identifiers were incorporated into TCR beta cDNA libraries to reduce PCR and sequencing biases. The public reads were reanalyzed by TCRdb: fastp trimming at Q25, MiXCR alignment, in-frame beta chains only. Every entry covers one CDR3 protein and lists the most common genes and DNA from its rows. The sample records some 700,000 distinct CDR3 sequences, approximately 59% of which are singletons. Approximately 10% of the sample lies in the top ten. General conclusions and limits of the study: Patients showed significantly higher frequencies than controls for roughly 5 TRBV segments, among them TRBV5-6, TRBV5-1 and TRBV20-1.

Their antigens remain unidentified. Sequenced material: blood. All receptors derive from a girl aged 2-10 years with multiple sclerosis.

This clonotype has a single count. The chain recombines TRBV7-8 with TRBJ2-7, with a tentative D call TRBD1 (6 bases). The J call is doubtful: the DNA matches TRBJ2-5 better. The V gene's germline CDR1 is SGHVS and CDR2 FQNEAQ. There are 16 residues in the CDR3. The CDR3 DNA sequence: TGTGCCAGCAGCAAAGACAGGTTACCCGGTGGAGAGACCCAGTACTTC. Protein: CASSKDRLPGGETQYF.

The chain has TRBV6-2 or TRBV6-3 and TRBJ2-3; TRBD2 is a possible D gene (6 bases). V was cut by 4 bases and J by 0 bases, with 14 bases left in between. The CDR3 is made up of 16 amino acids. Germline V gene sequence: CDR1 MNHEY, CDR2 SVGEGT. CDR3 sequence: CASSSPQGLSTDTQYF. CDR3 DNA sequence: TGTGCCAGCAGTTCCCCCCAGGGACTTAGCACAGATACGCAGTATTTT.

The J gene is TRBJ1-2, the V gene TRBV6-6; 7 nucleotides line up with TRBD1. Germline-derived CDR1 and CDR2 are MNHNY and SVGAGI (reference sequence). The CDR3 totals 15 residues. Losses at the gene ends were 0 bases for V and 6 bases for J; bases not matched to a gene: 7. The CDR3 sequence is CASSYSEGQGDGYTF. CDR3 bases: TGTGCCAGCAGTTACTCGGAAGGGCAGGGGGATGGCTACACCTTC.

Regarding this clonotype: The junction and the germline gene differ at one end; a read error may be behind it. The chain joins TRBV29-1 to TRBJ2-5, with 10 bases that match TRBD2. Germline V gene data show CDR1 as SQVTM and CDR2 as ANQGSEA. The CDR3 length is 13 residues. CDR3 loop: CSVEDPSGRAQYF. CDR3 sequence (DNA): TGCAGCGTGGAAGATCCCAGCGGGAGGGCCCAGTACTTC.

DNA of the CDR3: TGTGCCAGCAGTAACCAGTTCGGGGAAGCTTTCTTT. This gives the protein CASSNQFGEAFF. The gene calls are TRBV6-5 and TRBJ1-1; no reliable D call. This CDR3 contains 12 residues. CDR1 MNHEY and CDR2 SVGAGI come from the germline V gene. V was pared by 5 bases and J by 8 bases, with 12 bases between.

V is TRBV29-1 and J is TRBJ1-1; 7 bases align to TRBD1. V trimming: 2 bases; J trimming: 7 bases; junction bases outside the gene matches: 10. This CDR3 contains 14 residues. CDR1 is SQVTM, CDR2 ANQGSEA, per germline. For the CDR3, the DNA is TGCAGCGTTGAAAAGGGGAGTACAGGGGTTGAAGCTTTCTTT. It translates to CSVEKGSTGVEAFF.

This clonotype was seen a few times. J is TRBJ1-2 and V is TRBV29-1, with D possibly being TRBD1 (5 bases). From germline, CDR1 is SQVTM and CDR2 ANQGSEA. V gave up 6 bases and J gave up 3 bases, with 17 bases separating them. This CDR3 is 14 amino acids long. The CDR3 here is CSVHSGVGDYGYTF. The CDR3 bases are TGCAGCGTCCATTCGGGGGTGGGGGACTATGGCTACACCTTC.

The chain recombines TRBV24-1 with TRBJ1-1, with D maybe TRBD1 (6 bases). The V gene lost 7 bases and the J gene lost 3 bases, with 11 bases spanning the gap. Germline values: CDR1 KGHDR, CDR2 SFDVKD. The CDR3 extends over 13 amino acids. The CDR3 spells CATRHREDTEAFF. CDR3 nucleotide sequence: TGTGCCACCAGACACAGGGAAGACACTGAAGCTTTCTTT.

This sequence joins TRBV29-1 and TRBJ2-2; D is unclear. This CDR3 is built from 13 residues. Trimming took off 0 bases at V and 6 bases at J, with 8 bases between the two ends. From germline, CDR1 is SQVTM and CDR2 ANQGSEA. The CDR3 coding sequence is TGCAGCGTTGAAGACAGTGAGGCCGGGGAGCTGTTTTTT. Encoded protein: CSVEDSEAGELFF.

This clonotype was found a few times. The gene calls are TRBV7-6 and TRBJ2-5; D unresolved. V was pared by 1 base and J by 2 bases, with 8 bases between. The CDR3 totals 14 residues. The germline gives CDR1 SGHVS, CDR2 FNYEAQ. CDR3 protein: CASSLESIQETQYF. The CDR3 DNA sequence: TGTGCCAGCAGCTTAGAGAGTATTCAAGAGACCCAGTACTTC.